Below, 12 T cell receptor beta chains from the same sample are listed, as sequenced in a study of blood T cell repertoires in COVID-19. Some clones are missing from TCRdb's copy, which holds only in-frame ones; the method was immunoSEQ multiplex PCR. The data contain 150,000 or so clones, about 88% of them singletons. The sequenced material came from peripheral blood. The receptors come from a woman in her 70s with acute or convalescent COVID-19.

This chain connects TRBV7-9 to TRBJ2-1, with TRBD2 matching 15 bases. Germline V gene sequence: CDR1 SEHNR, CDR2 FQNEAQ (reference sequence). V trimming: 4 bases; J trimming: 14 bases; junction bases outside the gene matches: 3. CDR3 size: 13 residues. The CDR3 region is CASSWTSGGAKFF. In DNA form, the CDR3 reads TGTGCCAGCAGCTGGACTAGCGGGGGGGCCAAGTTCTTC. Variable domain in full (rest from reference TRBV7-9 and TRBJ2-1): DTGVSQNPRHKITKRGQNVTFRCDPISEHNRLYWYRQTLGQGPEFLTYFQNEAQLEKSRLLSDRFSAERPKGSFSTLEIQRTEQGDSAMYLCASSWTSGGAKFFGPGTRLTVL.

V is TRBV6-5 and J is TRBJ2-7; D is possibly TRBD1 (6 bases). V was shortened by 8 bases and J by 6 bases, with 11 bases between the two germline ends. Germline V lookup: CDR1 MNHEY, CDR2 SVGAGI. CDR3 length: 11 residues. The CDR3 region is CASYTGTEQYF. CDR3 bases: TGTGCCAGCTATACAGGGACCGAGCAGTACTTC.

About this clone itself: This sample also contains other DNA sequences that code for the same CDR3. The chain recombines TRBV18 with TRBJ1-4, with D perhaps TRBD1 (6 bases). The CDR3 is 15 residues long. The germline gives CDR1 KGHSH, CDR2 LQKENI. V lost 3 bases and J lost 7, with 15 bases in between. CDR3 DNA sequence: TGTGCCAGCTCACCGCCGGGCCCCAGGGGTGAAAAACTGTTTTTT. It yields the protein CASSPPGPRGEKLFF.

This chain joins TRBV7-9 and TRBJ1-4; D possibly corresponds to TRBD1 (5 bases). The CDR3 length is 15 residues. CDR1 is SEHNR, CDR2 FQNEAQ, per germline (reference sequence). V gave up 5 bases and J gave up 7 bases, with 17 bases separating them. CDR3 DNA: TGTGCCAGCAGCGTGCATGGGGGAGGATCTGAAAAACTGTTTTTT. This codes for CASSVHGGGSEKLFF.

The chain couples TRBV19 to TRBJ1-4; 8 bases are a match to TRBD1. CDR1 and CDR2 (germline): LNHDA, SQIVND (reference sequence). CDR3 length equals 15 residues. Trimming removed 6 bases from V and 6 bases from J; junction bases left unmatched: 9. The CDR3 coding sequence is TGTGCCAGTAGACCTGACAGGGGTGCCTATGAAAAACTGTTTTTT. Its protein product is CASRPDRGAYEKLFF.

This sequence joins TRBV2 and TRBJ1-5, with no clear D. The germline V gene encodes CDR1 SNHLY and CDR2 FYNNEI. Trimming cost V 6 bases and J 0 bases, with 9 bases left between them. This CDR3 has 14 amino acids. The CDR3 nucleotides are TGTGCCAGCAGGCTCAGTAATAGCAATCAGCCCCAGCATTTT. Its translation: CASRLSNSNQPQHF.

The chain carries TRBV13 and TRBJ1-1; 10 bases map to TRBD1. Germline CDR1 and CDR2: PRHDT and FYEKMQ (reference sequence). This CDR3 has 15 residues. V was clipped by 5 bases and J by 3 bases; unmatched bases: 6. CDR3 protein: CASSTRQGAHTEAFF. The CDR3 coding sequence is TGTGCCAGCAGCACCCGACAGGGGGCTCACACTGAAGCTTTCTTT.

The chain uses TRBV7-3 and TRBJ1-1; maybe TRBD1 (5 bases). CDR1 is SGHTA, CDR2 FQGTGA, per germline. The CDR3 extends over 15 amino acids. Trimming took 2 bases from V and 4 from J, leaving 14 bases between them. The CDR3 coding sequence is TGTGCCAGCAGCTTATCGGCAGGGTGGAGCACTGAAGCTTTCTTT. Its protein is CASSLSAGWSTEAFF.

The chain couples TRBV2 to TRBJ1-1, with unresolved D. Deletions cut 2 bases from V and 1 base from J, with 8 bases between. The CDR3 has 14 residues. Germline V lookup: CDR1 SNHLY, CDR2 FYNNEI. The DNA for the CDR3 is TGTGCCAGCAGTGAATCATACAAGAACACTGAAGCTTTCTTT. Its protein is CASSESYKNTEAFF.

V gene TRBV9 combines with J gene TRBJ1-2; D is ambiguous. Trimming cost V 4 bases and J 6 bases, with 7 bases left between them. This CDR3 spans 11 amino acids. Germline-derived CDR1 and CDR2 are SGDLS and YYNGEE. In DNA form, the CDR3 reads TGTGCCAGCAGCACCTATGATGGCTACACCTTC. Translating it yields CASSTYDGYTF.

The chain uses TRBV7-9 and TRBJ1-3, with 7 bases identical to TRBD1. From germline, CDR1 is SEHNR and CDR2 FQNEAQ (reference sequence). The CDR3 loop spans 15 amino acids. V dropped 5 bases and J dropped 0; count of bases not matched to a gene: 4. CDR3 DNA sequence: TGTGCCAGCAGCCCGACAGGGTTCTCTGGAAACACCATATATTTT. It is translated as CASSPTGFSGNTIYF.

This chain connects TRBV7-9 to TRBJ2-7, with a weak D call TRBD2 (6 bases). V lost 7 bases to trimming and J lost 2 bases, with 18 bases between them. The germline V gene encodes CDR1 SEHNR and CDR2 FQNEAQ (reference sequence). The CDR3 totals 15 residues. CDR3 coding DNA: TGTGCCAGCACTAAAGGCGGGACCGCCGCCTACGAGCAGTACTTC. This encodes CASTKGGTAAYEQYF.